The 29 T cell receptor beta chains presented below share a single source sample, sequenced in a study of CD8 T cells in ankylosing spondylitis. Broader study findings: For ankylosing spondylitis blood, a TCR beta motif of 7 or 8 highly homologous variants appeared characteristic.

These receptors have no known antigen. Via MiXCR, TCRdb re-called the 5' RACE reads, giving one row per CDR3 protein. This sample has 750,000 to 850,000 distinct CDR3 sequences, with about 12% found just once. The specimen sequenced was blood, either unsorted or a sorted T cell fraction (not recorded which). The receptor source for this set is a male donor with ankylosing spondylitis.

This clonotype was recorded a few times. This chain connects TRBV7-2 to TRBJ1-5; D is perhaps TRBD1 (5 bases). V lost 2 bases and J 7 bases, leaving 12 bases between the germline ends. CDR1 and CDR2 (germline): SGHTA, FQGNSA. The CDR3 length is 14 residues. CDR3 residues: CASSLKAGDQPQHF. The CDR3 region has the DNA TGTGCCAGCAGCTTAAAGGCTGGGGACCAGCCCCAGCATTTT.

The rearrangement links TRBV20-1 to TRBJ2-1; 7 bases agree with TRBD1. The CDR3 loop spans 15 amino acids. The germline V gene encodes CDR1 DFQATT and CDR2 SNEGSKA (reference sequence). After removal of 0 bases from V and 6 bases from J, the junction contained 8 bases not matched to a gene. Here the CDR3 DNA reads TGCAGTGCTAGAGACGCGATGAGGGGGCTCAATGAGCAGTTCTTC. Translated, it gives CSARDAMRGLNEQFF.

This clonotype has a handful of counts. The genes are TRBV7-2 and TRBJ2-1, with D maybe TRBD1 (5 bases). The CDR3 length is 16 residues. Germline-derived CDR1 and CDR2 are SGHTA and FQGNSA. Trimming removed 2 bases at V and 0 bases at J, with 11 bases between. The CDR3 DNA follows: TGTGCCAGCAGCTTAAGGCAGGGAAGCTCCTACAATGAGCAGTTCTTC. Translated, it gives CASSLRQGSSYNEQFF.

The gene calls are TRBV4-3 and TRBJ1-1, with a tentative D call TRBD1 (6 bases). Trimming removed 5 bases from V and 1 base from J, with 11 bases in between. This CDR3 region has 14 residues. Germline V gives CDR1 LGHNA, CDR2 YSLEER. DNA for the CDR3: TGCGCCAGCAGCTATCAACAGGGGAACACTGAAGCTTTCTTT. The encoded protein is CASSYQQGNTEAFF.

This clonotype appeared a few times. The chain employs TRBV6-6 and TRBJ2-7, with unresolved D. CDR3 length equals 13 residues. The ends were cut back, 0 bases at V and 5 bases at J, with 8 bases in the middle. The germline gives CDR1 MNHNY, CDR2 SVGAGI (reference sequence). Written as DNA, the CDR3 is TGTGCCAGCAGTTACTCCCTTCCTAACGAGCAGTACTTC. Residues: CASSYSLPNEQYF.

This clonotype was seen a handful of times. The rearrangement uses TRBV24-1 and TRBJ2-1; perhaps D is TRBD1 or TRBD2 (6 bases each). Germline V CDR1 and CDR2: KGHDR, SFDVKD. Trimming removed 9 bases from V and 9 bases from J, with 17 bases in between. This CDR3 contains 13 residues. CDR3 DNA sequence: TGTGCCACCCGGGGGCTCCTAGAGGGTGAGCAGTTCTTC. This codes for CATRGLLEGEQFF.

In its sample, this clonotype was seen many times. This chain joins TRBV29-1 and TRBJ1-2, with TRBD1 matching 9 bases. V lost 7 bases and J lost 8; bases outside the gene matches: 11. This CDR3 region has 13 residues. Germline CDR1 reads SQVTM; CDR2 reads ANQGSEA. The CDR3 region has the DNA TGCAGCGCCGGACGGGACAGGGCTCTCGGCTACACCTTC. It translates to CSAGRDRALGYTF.

This clonotype was detected many times. The rearrangement uses TRBV6-5 and TRBJ2-3; 8 nucleotides align to TRBD2. Germline V gene lookup returns CDR1 MNHEY and CDR2 SVGAGI. V lost 2 bases and J lost 9; bases outside the gene matches: 7. CDR3 length equals 14 residues. The CDR3 DNA reads as TGTGCCAGCAGTTACGATCCTCCGGGGGGGACGCAGTATTTT. It translates to CASSYDPPGGTQYF.

In its sample, this clonotype was seen many times. The genes are TRBV6-1 and TRBJ2-7; 9 bases are shared with TRBD2. The V gene end was trimmed by 6 bases and the J gene end by 6 bases; junction bases not matched to a gene: 12. Per germline, CDR1 MNHNS and CDR2 SASEGT. The CDR3 consists of 15 residues. This CDR3 is CASRLSGSFGREQYF. The DNA for the CDR3 is TGTGCCAGCAGGCTTAGCGGGAGCTTCGGGCGCGAGCAGTACTTC.

This clonotype was seen only a few times. The J gene is TRBJ1-1, the V gene TRBV15, with D tentatively TRBD1 (5 bases). V lost 5 bases and J lost 1, with 14 bases in between. This CDR3 has 15 amino acids. Germline V lookup: CDR1 LNHNV, CDR2 YYDKDF (reference sequence). The CDR3 DNA sequence: TGTGCCACCAGCGGGACCTCGACAGAGAACACTGAAGCTTTCTTT. Its translation is CATSGTSTENTEAFF.

This clonotype was detected many times. The chain has TRBV4-1 and TRBJ1-5; D gene ambiguous. Trimming took 3 bases from V and 2 from J, leaving 14 bases between them. This CDR3 is built from 16 residues. Germline V gene sequence: CDR1 MGHRA, CDR2 YSYEKL. CDR3 sequence (DNA): TGCGCCAGCAGCCAGGGTCCTGGGAACGGCAATCAGCCCCAGCATTTT. Translating gives CASSQGPGNGNQPQHF.

This rearrangement joins TRBV18 to TRBJ1-2; perhaps TRBD1 as D (6 bases). The CDR3 runs 13 residues. Germline V gene lookup returns CDR1 KGHSH and CDR2 LQKENI. V lost 5 bases and J 7 bases, leaving 14 bases between the germline ends. The CDR3 region is CASSTSGVSGYTF. DNA of the CDR3: TGTGCCAGCTCAACCTCAGGGGTCTCTGGCTACACCTTC.

This clonotype was found a few times. This chain links TRBV27 with TRBJ1-5; D may be TRBD1 (6 bases). This CDR3 has 16 residues. CDR1 is MNHEY and CDR2 is SMNVEV in the germline V gene (reference sequence). V lost 5 bases and J 2 bases, leaving 16 bases between the germline ends. The CDR3 bases are TGTGCCAGCAGTGACTTTAGGGGGGGCGGCAATCAGCCCCAGCATTTT. Its translation: CASSDFRGGGNQPQHF.

This clonotype turned up a few times. This rearrangement joins TRBV15 to TRBJ2-4, with D perhaps given as TRBD1 or TRBD2 (6 bases each). Trimming left V 1 base short and J 6 bases short, with 16 bases between. The CDR3 spans 16 residues. Germline V CDR1 and CDR2: LNHNV, YYDKDF (reference sequence). CDR3 in DNA: TGTGCCACCAGCAGAGCCTGGGGGGCGCGGGGAAACATTCAGTACTTC. Protein sequence: CATSRAWGARGNIQYF.

The chain couples TRBV10-3 to TRBJ1-4, with D perhaps matching TRBD1 (5 bases). Looked up from germline, CDR1 is ENHRY and CDR2 is SYGVKD. The CDR3 extends over 16 amino acids. V gave up 3 bases and J gave up 8 bases, with 19 bases separating them. The CDR3 loop reads CAISDLGPGGGEKLFF. Here the CDR3 DNA reads TGTGCCATCAGTGACCTCGGACCGGGGGGTGGAGAAAAACTGTTTTTT.

This clonotype has just a few counts. This chain's CDR3 is CASGHASGNTGELFF. The DNA for the CDR3 is TGTGCTAGTGGTCACGCTAGCGGGAACACCGGGGAGCTGTTTTTT. The J gene is TRBJ2-2, the V gene TRBV12-5; TRBD2 agrees at 7 bases. This CDR3 has 15 residues. The ends lost 5 bases at V and 1 base at J; junction bases unmatched: 4. Germline CDR1 LGHNT, CDR2 FRNRAP.

This clonotype was observed many times. The chain combines TRBV7-2 with TRBJ1-1; TRBD1 aligns across 9 bases. The length of the CDR3 is 13 residues. Trimming took 3 bases from V and 5 from J; bases not matched to a gene: 1. Germline V gene data show CDR1 as SGHTA and CDR2 as FQGNSA. CDR3 sequence: CASSFGTGTEAFF. CDR3 nucleotide sequence: TGTGCCAGCAGCTTTGGGACAGGGACTGAAGCTTTCTTT.

This clonotype appeared many times. The rearrangement joins TRBV4-3 to TRBJ1-2; D possibly corresponds to TRBD1 (6 bases). Per the germline V gene, CDR1 is LGHNA and CDR2 is YSLEER. This CDR3 comprises 13 residues. The germline V and J ends were trimmed by 2 bases and 8 bases, with 12 bases remaining between them. In nucleotides, the CDR3 is TGCGCCAGCAGCCAATCACAGGGTGACGGCTACACCTTC. It specifies CASSQSQGDGYTF.

This chain links TRBV5-1 with TRBJ2-5, with a weak D call TRBD1 (5 bases). Between the trimmed V and J ends, which lost 5 bases and 1 base, there was a span of 9 bases. The germline CDR1 and CDR2 sequences are SGHRS and YFSETQ. This CDR3 contains 13 residues. This CDR3 reads CASRYDSQETQYF. DNA of the CDR3: TGCGCCAGCAGATACGACAGCCAAGAGACCCAGTACTTC. Drawing the rest from reference TRBV5-1 and TRBJ2-5, the complete variable domain is KAGVTQTPRYLIKTRGQQVTLSCSPISGHRSVSWYQQTPGQGLQFLFEYFSETQRNKGNFPGRFSGRQFSNSRSEMNVSTLELGDSALYLCASRYDSQETQYFGPGTRLLVL.

The chain has TRBV6-2 or TRBV6-3 and TRBJ2-1, with D possibly matching TRBD2 (6 bases). V lost 3 bases to trimming and J lost 0 bases, with 12 bases between them. This CDR3 has 16 amino acids. CDR1 and CDR2 from the germline V gene are MNHEY and SVGEGT. The CDR3 sequence is CASSYYAGSSYNEQFF. In DNA form, the CDR3 reads TGTGCCAGCAGTTATTATGCGGGGAGCTCCTACAATGAGCAGTTCTTC.

The gene calls are TRBV20-1 and TRBJ2-1; D remains unclear. The germline V and J ends were trimmed by 6 bases and 4 bases, with 10 bases remaining between them. Germline CDR1 reads DFQATT; CDR2 reads SNEGSKA (reference sequence). The CDR3 runs to 12 residues. The CDR3 sequence: CSATSPYNEQFF. The DNA for the CDR3 is TGCAGTGCGACCTCCCCGTACAATGAGCAGTTCTTC.

The chain uses TRBV7-3 and TRBJ1-1, with D possibly matching TRBD1 (6 bases). In germline, CDR1 is SGHTA, CDR2 FQGTGA. The CDR3 runs 14 residues. Trimming shortened V by 5 bases and J by 4 bases, and 14 bases separated the two germline ends. In DNA, the CDR3 is TGTGCCAGCAGCGAACAGGGTCGGGCCACTGAAGCTTTCTTT. Protein product: CASSEQGRATEAFF. Supplemented by reference TRBV7-3 and TRBJ1-1, the full variable domain reads GAGVSQTPSNKVTEKGKYVELRCDPISGHTALYWYRQSLGQGPEFLIYFQGTGAADDSGLPNDRFFAVRPEGSVSTLKIQRTERGDSAVYLCASSEQGRATEAFFGQGTRLTVV.

The V gene is TRBV28, the J gene TRBJ2-5, with a possible D match to TRBD1 (6 bases). Trimming removed 5 bases at V and 5 bases at J, with 21 bases between. Germline CDR1 is MDHEN and CDR2 is SYDVKM. The CDR3 contains 16 residues. The CDR3 region is CASSELRGTRWETQYF. The CDR3 coding sequence is TGTGCCAGCAGTGAGCTAAGGGGGACAAGGTGGGAGACCCAGTACTTC.

This chain links TRBV25-1 with TRBJ2-3; D perhaps matches TRBD1 (6 bases). Germline V gene lookup returns CDR1 MGHDK and CDR2 SYGVNS. The CDR3 covers 15 residues. V lost 1 base, J lost 8 bases, and 16 bases lay in between. The CDR3 region is CASSEWGVTGATQYF. CDR3 DNA sequence: TGTGCCAGCAGTGAATGGGGAGTGACAGGAGCTACGCAGTATTTT.

The V gene is TRBV30, the J gene TRBJ2-7; perhaps TRBD1 as D (5 bases). CDR1 is GTSNPN and CDR2 is SVGIG in the germline V gene (reference sequence). CDR3 length: 12 residues. Between the trimmed V and J ends, which lost 2 bases and 6 bases, there was a span of 11 bases. DNA for the CDR3: TGTGCCTGGAGTCAAACGGACATCGAGCAGTACTTC. This sequence encodes CAWSQTDIEQYF.

The rearrangement links TRBV12-5 to TRBJ2-3, with a weak D call TRBD1 (6 bases). Germline CDR1 and CDR2: LGHNT and FRNRAP. The CDR3 is 16 residues long. Trimming took 1 base from V and 0 from J, leaving 11 bases between them. CDR3 loop: CASGLASGVSTDTQYF. CDR3 sequence (DNA): TGTGCTAGTGGTTTGGCCTCAGGGGTTAGCACAGATACGCAGTATTTT.

V is TRBV19 and J is TRBJ2-2, with D unclear. From germline, CDR1 is LNHDA and CDR2 SQIVND (reference sequence). Trimming removed 5 bases at V and 0 bases at J, with 10 bases between. The CDR3 length is 15 residues. The CDR3 sequence: CASSSRRTNTGELFF. The CDR3 coding sequence is TGTGCCAGTAGTTCGAGGCGGACGAACACCGGGGAGCTGTTTTTT.

This clonotype came up a few times. V usage is TRBV4-2 and J usage is TRBJ1-1; weak D call: TRBD1 (5 bases). The V and J ends lost 0 bases and 3 bases respectively, with 11 bases between them. Germline loops: CDR1 LGHNA, CDR2 YNFKEQ. The CDR3 contains 15 residues. CDR3 in amino acids: CASSQEGVGDTEAFF. CDR3 sequence (DNA): TGTGCCAGCAGCCAAGAGGGGGTGGGTGACACTGAAGCTTTCTTT.

The chain uses TRBV20-1 and TRBJ2-2, with a possible D match to TRBD1 (6 bases). CDR1 and CDR2 from the germline V gene are DFQATT and SNEGSKA (reference sequence). Trimming stripped 0 bases from V and 7 bases from J, with 18 bases between. This CDR3 is 16 amino acids long. The CDR3: CSARDQGRGYNGELFF. Here the CDR3 DNA reads TGCAGTGCTAGAGATCAGGGGCGCGGATACAACGGGGAGCTGTTTTTT.